This T cell receptor (beta chain) was documented in a study of shared clonotypes between healthy human individuals. Per germline, CDR1 SGHNT and CDR2 YYREEE (reference sequence). Trimming at V came to 2 bases and at J to 2 bases, leaving 7 bases not matched to a gene. CDR3 length: 17 amino acids. Produced via immunoSEQ multiplex PCR; TCRdb's table is partial and in-frame only. The repertoire has about 2.3 million clones, approximately 93% of them found once; the top ten carry 0.39%. The sequence came from a man in his late teens or twenties in good health. Some clones in this sample may be carry-over from other donors' samples. The rearrangement links TRBV5-4 to TRBJ2-1, with 10 bases that match TRBD2. Sequencing used naive CD4+ T cells from PBMCs. Stated subset: CD45RA+ positively selected. This CDR3 reads CASSLNTGTSAYNEQFF. CDR3 in DNA: TGTGCCAGCAGCTTAAACACCGGGACTAGCGCCTACAATGAGCAGTTCTTC.